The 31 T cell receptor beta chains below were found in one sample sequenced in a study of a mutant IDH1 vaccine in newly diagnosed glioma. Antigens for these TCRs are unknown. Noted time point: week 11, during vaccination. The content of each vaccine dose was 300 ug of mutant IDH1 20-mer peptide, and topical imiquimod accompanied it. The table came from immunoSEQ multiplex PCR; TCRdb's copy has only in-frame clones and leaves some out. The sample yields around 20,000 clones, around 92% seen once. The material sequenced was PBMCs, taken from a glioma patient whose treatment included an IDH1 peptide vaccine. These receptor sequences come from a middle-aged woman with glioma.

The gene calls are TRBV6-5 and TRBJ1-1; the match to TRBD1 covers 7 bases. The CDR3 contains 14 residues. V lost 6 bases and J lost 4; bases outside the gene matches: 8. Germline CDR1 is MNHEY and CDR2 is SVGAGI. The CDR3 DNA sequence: TGTGCCAGCAGGCTTACAGGGGATGGCACTGAAGCTTTCTTT. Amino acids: CASRLTGDGTEAFF.

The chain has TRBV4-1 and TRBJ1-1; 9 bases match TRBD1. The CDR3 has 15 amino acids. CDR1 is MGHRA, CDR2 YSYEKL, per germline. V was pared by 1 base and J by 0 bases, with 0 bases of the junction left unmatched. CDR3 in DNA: TGCGCCAGCAGCCAAGGGACAGGGGTGAACACTGAAGCTTTCTTT. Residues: CASSQGTGVNTEAFF.

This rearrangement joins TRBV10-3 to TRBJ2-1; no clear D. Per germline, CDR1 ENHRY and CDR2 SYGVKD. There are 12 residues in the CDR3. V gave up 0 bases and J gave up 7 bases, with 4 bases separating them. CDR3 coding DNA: TGTGCCATCAGTGAGTCTTCAAATGAGCAGTTCTTC. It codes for CAISESSNEQFF.

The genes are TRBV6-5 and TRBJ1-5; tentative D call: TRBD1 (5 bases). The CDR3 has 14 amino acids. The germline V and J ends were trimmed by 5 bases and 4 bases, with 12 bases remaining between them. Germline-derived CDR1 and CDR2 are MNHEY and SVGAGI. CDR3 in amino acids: CASSPGGENQPQHF. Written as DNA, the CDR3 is TGTGCCAGCAGTCCCGGGGGGGAGAATCAGCCCCAGCATTTT.

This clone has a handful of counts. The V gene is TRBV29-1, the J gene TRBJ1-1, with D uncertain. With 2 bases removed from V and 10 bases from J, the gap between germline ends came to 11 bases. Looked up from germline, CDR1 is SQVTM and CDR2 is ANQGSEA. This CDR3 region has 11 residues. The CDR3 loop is CSVERRERAFF. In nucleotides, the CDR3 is TGCAGCGTTGAAAGGCGGGAGAGAGCTTTCTTT.

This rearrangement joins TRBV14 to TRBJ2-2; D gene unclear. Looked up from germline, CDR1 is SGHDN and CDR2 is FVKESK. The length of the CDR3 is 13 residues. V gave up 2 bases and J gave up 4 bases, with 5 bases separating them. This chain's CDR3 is CASSQISTGELFF. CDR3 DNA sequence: TGTGCCAGCAGCCAAATAAGCACCGGGGAGCTGTTTTTT.

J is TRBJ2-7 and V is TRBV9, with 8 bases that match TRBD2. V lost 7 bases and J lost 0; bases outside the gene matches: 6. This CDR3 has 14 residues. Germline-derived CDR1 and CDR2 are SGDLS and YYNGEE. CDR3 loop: CASAGGLSSYEQYF. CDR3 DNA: TGTGCCAGCGCGGGGGGACTGAGCTCCTACGAGCAGTACTTC.

The CDR3 DNA reads as TGCGCCAGCAGCCAAGGGACGATGTATTACAGCGGGGGACACGAGCAGTACTTC. Translation gives CASSQGTMYYSGGHEQYF. V is TRBV4-1 and J is TRBJ2-7, with 8 positions matching TRBD2. The germline CDR1 and CDR2 sequences are MGHRA and YSYEKL. V was clipped by 1 base and J by 5 bases; unmatched bases: 16. The length of the CDR3 is 18 residues.

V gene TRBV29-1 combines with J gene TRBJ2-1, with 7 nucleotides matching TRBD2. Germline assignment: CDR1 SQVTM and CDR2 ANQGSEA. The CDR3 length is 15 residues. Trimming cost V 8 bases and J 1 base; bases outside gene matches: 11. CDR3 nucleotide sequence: TGCAGCACTGAAAGCGGCGGGAGTTCCTACAATGAGCAGTTCTTC. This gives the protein CSTESGGSSYNEQFF.

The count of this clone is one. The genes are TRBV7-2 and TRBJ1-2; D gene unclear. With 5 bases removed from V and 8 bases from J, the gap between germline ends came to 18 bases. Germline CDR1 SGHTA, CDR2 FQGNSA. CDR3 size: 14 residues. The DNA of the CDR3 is TGTGCCAGCAGCCCAACCCGACCAGTGGGCGGCTACACCTTC. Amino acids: CASSPTRPVGGYTF.

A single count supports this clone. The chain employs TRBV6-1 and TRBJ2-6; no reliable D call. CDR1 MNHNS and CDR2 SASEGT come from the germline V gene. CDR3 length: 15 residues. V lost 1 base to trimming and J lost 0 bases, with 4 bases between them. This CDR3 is CASSEVSSGANVLTF. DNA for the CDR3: TGTGCCAGCAGTGAAGTGAGCTCTGGGGCCAACGTCCTGACTTTC.

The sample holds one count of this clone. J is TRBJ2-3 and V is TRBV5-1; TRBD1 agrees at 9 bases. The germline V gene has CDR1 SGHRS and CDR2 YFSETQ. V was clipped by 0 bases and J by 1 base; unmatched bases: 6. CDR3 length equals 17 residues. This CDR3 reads CASSLAGQGRGTDTQYF. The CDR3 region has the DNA TGCGCCAGCAGCTTGGCCGGACAGGGGAGGGGCACAGATACGCAGTATTTT. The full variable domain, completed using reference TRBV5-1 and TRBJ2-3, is KAGVTQTPRYLIKTRGQQVTLSCSPISGHRSVSWYQQTPGQGLQFLFEYFSETQRNKGNFPGRFSGRQFSNSRSEMNVSTLELGDSALYLCASSLAGQGRGTDTQYFGPGTRLTVL.

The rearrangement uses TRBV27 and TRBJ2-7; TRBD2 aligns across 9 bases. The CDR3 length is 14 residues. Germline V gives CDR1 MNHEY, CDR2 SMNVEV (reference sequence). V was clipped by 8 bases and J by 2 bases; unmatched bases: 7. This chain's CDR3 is CASARAGGTYEQYF. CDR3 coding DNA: TGTGCCAGCGCCCGGGCGGGAGGGACCTACGAGCAGTACTTC.

The DNA of the CDR3 is TGTGCCAGCAGCCGCACGACAGGGATTAATGAAAAACTGTTTTTT. This encodes CASSRTTGINEKLFF. The chain couples TRBV9 to TRBJ1-4; TRBD1 aligns across 7 bases. Germline lookup yields CDR1 SGDLS and CDR2 YYNGEE. This CDR3 comprises 15 residues. The V segment lost 4 bases and the J segment 4 bases; nucleotides outside the gene matches: 7.

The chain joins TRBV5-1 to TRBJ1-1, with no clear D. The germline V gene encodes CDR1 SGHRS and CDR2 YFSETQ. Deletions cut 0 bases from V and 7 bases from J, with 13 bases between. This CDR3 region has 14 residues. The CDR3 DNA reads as TGCGCCAGCAGCTTGGCTTTGGCAGCGGGTGAAGCTTTCTTT. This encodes CASSLALAAGEAFF.

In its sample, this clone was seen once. CDR3 region: CASSLSQGNTEAFF. The CDR3 nucleotides are TGTGCCAGCTCACTCTCACAGGGGAACACTGAAGCTTTCTTT. The chain has TRBV18 and TRBJ1-1; a weak D match, TRBD1 (6 bases). Trimming removed 4 bases at V and 1 base at J, with 10 bases between. CDR1 is KGHSH and CDR2 is LQKENI in the germline V gene. The CDR3 length is 14 residues.

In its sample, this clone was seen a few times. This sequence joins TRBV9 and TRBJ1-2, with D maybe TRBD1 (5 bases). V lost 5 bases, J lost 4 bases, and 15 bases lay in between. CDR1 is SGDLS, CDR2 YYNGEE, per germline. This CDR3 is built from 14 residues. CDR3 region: CASRRDVQGYGYTF. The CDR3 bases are TGTGCCAGCAGAAGGGACGTCCAAGGCTATGGCTACACCTTC.

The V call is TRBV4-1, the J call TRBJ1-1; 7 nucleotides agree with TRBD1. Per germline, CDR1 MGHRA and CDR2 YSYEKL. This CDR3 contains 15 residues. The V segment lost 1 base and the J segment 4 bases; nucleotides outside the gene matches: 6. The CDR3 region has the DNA TGCGCCAGCAGCCAAGGTGGGCAGGGGGGCACTGAAGCTTTCTTT. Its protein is CASSQGGQGGTEAFF.

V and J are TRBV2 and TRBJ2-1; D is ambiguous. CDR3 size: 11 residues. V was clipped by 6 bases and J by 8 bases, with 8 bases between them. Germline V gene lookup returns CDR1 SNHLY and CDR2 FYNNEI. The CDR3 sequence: CASRRWHEQFF. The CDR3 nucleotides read TGTGCCAGCAGAAGGTGGCATGAGCAGTTCTTC.

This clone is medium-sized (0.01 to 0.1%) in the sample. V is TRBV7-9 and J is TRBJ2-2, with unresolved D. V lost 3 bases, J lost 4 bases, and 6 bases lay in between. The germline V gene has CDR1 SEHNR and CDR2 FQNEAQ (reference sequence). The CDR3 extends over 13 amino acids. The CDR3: CASSFEVTGELFF. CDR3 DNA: TGTGCCAGCAGCTTCGAAGTCACCGGGGAGCTGTTTTTT.

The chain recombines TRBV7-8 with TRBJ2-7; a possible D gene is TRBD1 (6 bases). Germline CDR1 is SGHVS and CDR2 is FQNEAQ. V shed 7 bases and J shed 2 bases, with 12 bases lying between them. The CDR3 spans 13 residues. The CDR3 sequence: CASTEDRTYEQYF. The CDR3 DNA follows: TGTGCCAGCACCGAAGACAGGACCTACGAGCAGTACTTC.

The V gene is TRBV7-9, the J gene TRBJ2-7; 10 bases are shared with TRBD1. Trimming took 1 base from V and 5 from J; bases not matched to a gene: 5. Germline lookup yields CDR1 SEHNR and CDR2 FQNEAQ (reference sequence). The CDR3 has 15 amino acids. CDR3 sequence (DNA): TGTGCCAGCAGCTTAGGACTCGGGACAGGGGACGAGCAGTACTTC. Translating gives CASSLGLGTGDEQYF.

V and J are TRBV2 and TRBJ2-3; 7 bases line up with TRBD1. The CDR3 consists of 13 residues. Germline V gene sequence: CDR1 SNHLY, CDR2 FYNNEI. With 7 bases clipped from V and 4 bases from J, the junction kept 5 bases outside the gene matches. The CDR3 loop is CASNRQGADTQYF. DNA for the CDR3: TGTGCCAGCAATCGACAGGGCGCAGATACGCAGTATTTT. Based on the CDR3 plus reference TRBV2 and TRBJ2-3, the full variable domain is EPEVTQTPSHQVTQMGQEVILRCVPISNHLYFYWYRQILGQKVEFLVSFYNNEISEKSEIFDDQFSVERPDGSNFTLKIRSTKLEDSAMYFCASNRQGADTQYFGPGTRLTVL.

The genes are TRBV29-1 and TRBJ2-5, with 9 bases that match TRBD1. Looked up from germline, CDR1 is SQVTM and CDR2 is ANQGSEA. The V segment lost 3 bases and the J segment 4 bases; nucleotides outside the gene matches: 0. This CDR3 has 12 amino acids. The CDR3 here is CSVEGQGETQYF. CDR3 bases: TGCAGCGTTGAGGGACAGGGAGAGACCCAGTACTTC.

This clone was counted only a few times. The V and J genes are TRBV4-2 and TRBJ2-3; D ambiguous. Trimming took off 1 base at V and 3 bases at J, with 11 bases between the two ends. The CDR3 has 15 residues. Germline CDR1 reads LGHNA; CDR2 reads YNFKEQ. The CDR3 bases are TGTGCCAGCAGCCAAGGGCGGAGTCCAACAGATACGCAGTATTTT. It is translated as CASSQGRSPTDTQYF.

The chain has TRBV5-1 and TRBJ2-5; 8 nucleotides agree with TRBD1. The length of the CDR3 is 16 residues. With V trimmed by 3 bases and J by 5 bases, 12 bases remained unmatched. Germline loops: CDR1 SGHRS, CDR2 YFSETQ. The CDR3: CASSSDPGQDLETQYF. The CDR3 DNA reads TGCGCCAGCAGCTCTGACCCGGGACAGGACTTGGAGACCCAGTACTTC.

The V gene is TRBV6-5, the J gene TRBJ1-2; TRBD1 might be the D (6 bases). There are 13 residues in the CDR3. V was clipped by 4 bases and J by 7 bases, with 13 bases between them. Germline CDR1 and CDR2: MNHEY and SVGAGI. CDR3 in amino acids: CASSLRQAVGYTF. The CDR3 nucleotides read TGTGCCAGCAGTTTGAGACAGGCGGTTGGCTACACCTTC.

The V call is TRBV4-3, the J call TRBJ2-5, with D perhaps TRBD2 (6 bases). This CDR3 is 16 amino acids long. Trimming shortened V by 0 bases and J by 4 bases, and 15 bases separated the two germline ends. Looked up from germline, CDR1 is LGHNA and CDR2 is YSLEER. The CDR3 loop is CASSQDGGQGGETQYF. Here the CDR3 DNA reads TGCGCCAGCAGCCAAGATGGAGGGCAGGGTGGAGAGACCCAGTACTTC.

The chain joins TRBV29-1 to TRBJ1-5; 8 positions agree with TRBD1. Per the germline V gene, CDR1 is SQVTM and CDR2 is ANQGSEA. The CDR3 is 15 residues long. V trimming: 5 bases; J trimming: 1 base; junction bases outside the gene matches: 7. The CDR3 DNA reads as TGCAGCGTTTCCACCGGGACAGGCAGCAATCAGCCCCAGCATTTT. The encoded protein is CSVSTGTGSNQPQHF.

CDR3 bases: TGCGCCAGCAGCCAAGAAAGTCCCAGAAGCAATCAGCCCCAGCATTTT. Amino acids: CASSQESPRSNQPQHF. This chain joins TRBV4-1 and TRBJ1-5; D remains unclear. CDR3 length: 16 amino acids. Germline V gene lookup returns CDR1 MGHRA and CDR2 YSYEKL. The ends were cut back, 0 bases at V and 1 base at J, with 10 bases in the middle.

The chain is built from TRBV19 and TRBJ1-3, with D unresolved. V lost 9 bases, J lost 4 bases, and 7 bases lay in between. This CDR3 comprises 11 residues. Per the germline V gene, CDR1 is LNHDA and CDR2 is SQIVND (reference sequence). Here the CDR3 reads CARFIGNTIYF. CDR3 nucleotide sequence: TGTGCCAGGTTCATCGGAAACACCATATATTTT.